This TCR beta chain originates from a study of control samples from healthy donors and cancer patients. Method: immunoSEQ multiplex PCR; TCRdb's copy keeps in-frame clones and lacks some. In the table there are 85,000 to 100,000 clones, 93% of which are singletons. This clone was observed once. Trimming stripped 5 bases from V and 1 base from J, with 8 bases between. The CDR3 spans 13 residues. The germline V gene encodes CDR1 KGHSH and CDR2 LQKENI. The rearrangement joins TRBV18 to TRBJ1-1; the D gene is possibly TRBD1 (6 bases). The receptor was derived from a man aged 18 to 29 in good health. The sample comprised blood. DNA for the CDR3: TGTGCCAGCTCATCACAGGGGAACACTGAAGCTTTCTTT. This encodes CASSSQGNTEAFF.